Below, 6 T cell receptor beta chains from the same sample are listed, as sequenced in a study of T cells in Graves' hyperthyroidism and ophthalmopathy. Amplified TCR beta CDR3 regions came from RNA transcripts. RT-PCR in the first round (using the HTBI primer set) targeted the TCR CDR3. TCRdb fed the multiplex PCR reads into MiXCR, producing one record per CDR3 protein. The sample lists more than 350,000 distinct CDR3 sequences, 12% to 15% seen once, with roughly 20% in the top ten. Sequencing was done on a sample of blood. Receptors were obtained from a woman aged 55-69 years with Graves' ophthalmopathy.

This clonotype has a count of ten or more. The CDR3 spells CASSFRIGSNEQFF. CDR3 DNA sequence: TGTGCCAGCAGCTTTCGGATAGGTAGCAACGAGCAGTTCTTC. The chain has TRBV13 and TRBJ2-1; no firm D call. V lost 3 bases and J 10 bases, leaving 16 bases between the germline ends. The length of the CDR3 is 14 residues. In germline, CDR1 is PRHDT, CDR2 FYEKMQ (reference sequence).

This clonotype was seen many times. V gene TRBV4-1 combines with J gene TRBJ2-1, with D possibly matching TRBD2 (6 bases). This CDR3 is built from 15 residues. V lost 4 bases to trimming and J lost 8 bases, with 18 bases between them. Looked up from germline, CDR1 is MGHRA and CDR2 is YSYEKL. The CDR3 coding sequence is TGCGCCAGCAGCCCCTACGGGGGAACCGGGGATGAGCAGTTCTTC. Its translation: CASSPYGGTGDEQFF.

This chain uses TRBV3-1 with TRBJ2-2, with 8 bases aligning to TRBD2. The CDR3 is 15 residues long. CDR1 and CDR2 from the germline V gene are LGHDT and YNNKEL (reference sequence). Trimming at V came to 1 base and at J to 4 bases, leaving 2 bases not matched to a gene. The CDR3 bases are TGTGCCAGCAGCCAAGTTGGGACTAGCACCGGGGAGCTGTTTTTT. It translates to CASSQVGTSTGELFF.

This clonotype was seen repeatedly, ten times or more. The CDR3 here is CSAAREKLFF. For the CDR3, the DNA is TGCAGTGCTGCGCGGGAAAAACTGTTTTTT. The chain recombines TRBV20-1 with TRBJ1-4; D ambiguous. The CDR3 is made up of 10 amino acids. V dropped 5 bases and J dropped 8 bases, with 6 bases sitting between them. Looked up from germline, CDR1 is DFQATT and CDR2 is SNEGSKA (reference sequence).

This clonotype was found many times. CDR3 loop: CASSLTGSSPYEQYF. The CDR3 DNA follows: TGCGCCAGCAGCTTAACCGGGTCCTCCCCTTACGAGCAGTACTTC. The chain uses TRBV5-1 and TRBJ2-7, with no clear D. The germline V and J ends were trimmed by 2 bases and 4 bases, with 16 bases remaining between them. This CDR3 has 15 amino acids. The germline V gene encodes CDR1 SGHRS and CDR2 YFSETQ.

This clonotype was picked up many times. The chain links TRBV12-3 or TRBV12-4 to TRBJ2-5; no clear D gene. This CDR3 spans 14 amino acids. With 2 bases removed from V and 5 bases from J, the gap between germline ends came to 12 bases. CDR3 in amino acids: CASSLSGPGETQYF. Written as DNA, the CDR3 is TGTGCCAGCAGTTTATCGGGCCCCGGGGAGACCCAGTACTTC.